What follows are 9 T cell receptor beta chains derived from one specimen sequenced in a study of blood T cell repertoires in COVID-19. Produced via immunoSEQ multiplex PCR; TCRdb's table is partial and in-frame only. The sample consists of 230,000 or so clones, approximately 82% of them appearing once. The source material was peripheral blood. Receptor source: a woman aged 40 to 50 who had recovered from COVID-19.

The rearrangement joins TRBV29-1 to TRBJ1-2, with D possibly being TRBD1 (5 bases). CDR1 and CDR2 (germline): SQVTM, ANQGSEA. The CDR3 loop spans 12 amino acids. Trimming took 3 bases from V and 6 from J, leaving 11 bases between them. CDR3 nucleotide sequence: TGCAGCGTTGATCGGGGGGAGGATGGCTACACCTTC. Translation gives CSVDRGEDGYTF.

V is TRBV15 and J is TRBJ1-3; D is ambiguous. The CDR3 loop spans 15 amino acids. Germline CDR1 reads LNHNV; CDR2 reads YYDKDF (reference sequence). Between the trimmed V and J ends, which lost 5 bases and 2 bases, there was a span of 13 bases. The CDR3 DNA reads as TGTGCCACCAGCCCAAGATCGGGAACTGGAAACACCATATATTTT. As protein: CATSPRSGTGNTIYF.

The V and J genes are TRBV6-5 and TRBJ2-1, with 8 positions matching TRBD2. The length of the CDR3 is 14 residues. Germline CDR1 and CDR2: MNHEY and SVGAGI. J gave up 6 bases and V 2 bases, and 3 bases lay outside the gene matches. The CDR3 protein is CASSYSGGVNEQFF. The CDR3 coding sequence is TGTGCCAGCAGTTACAGCGGGGGTGTCAATGAGCAGTTCTTC.

The rearrangement uses TRBV18 and TRBJ1-2; possible D gene TRBD1, 5 bases. CDR1 and CDR2 (germline): KGHSH, LQKENI. This CDR3 is 14 amino acids long. V lost 0 bases to trimming and J lost 5 bases, with 10 bases between them. The CDR3 is CASSPPGQQYGYTF. DNA for the CDR3: TGTGCCAGCTCACCACCGGGGCAACAATATGGCTACACCTTC.

The chain has TRBV2 and TRBJ1-6; D is ambiguous. Trimming pared 4 bases from V and 8 bases from J, leaving 9 bases between. CDR3 length: 13 residues. CDR1 is SNHLY and CDR2 is FYNNEI in the germline V gene. CDR3 nucleotides: TGTGCCAGCAGTGGAGGAGGCGATTCACCCCTCCACTTT. It is translated as CASSGGGDSPLHF.

This clone was counted between two and nine times. The rearrangement joins TRBV9 to TRBJ2-5; D perhaps matches TRBD2 (6 bases). Deletions cut 2 bases from V and 2 bases from J, with 10 bases between. The CDR3 extends over 14 amino acids. The germline CDR1 and CDR2 sequences are SGDLS and YYNGEE. The CDR3 loop is CASSVAGLQETQYF. CDR3 bases: TGTGCCAGCAGCGTTGCGGGGTTACAAGAGACCCAGTACTTC. Looking up the rest from reference TRBV9 and TRBJ2-5 gives the full variable domain: DSGVTQTPKHLITATGQRVTLRCSPRSGDLSVYWYQQSLDQGLQFLIQYYNGEERAKGNILERFSAQQFPDLHSELNLSSLELGDSALYFCASSVAGLQETQYFGPGTRLLVL.

The chain employs TRBV21-1 and TRBJ2-7; no DNA check was done on the table's D call, TRBD1. TRBV21-1 is a pseudogene segment. This CDR3 region has 16 residues. For the CDR3, the DNA is TGTGCCAGCAGCGCCGCAAGGTCAGGGAAGACCTACGAGCAGTACTTC. Its protein is CASSAARSGKTYEQYF.

The V gene is TRBV5-1, the J gene TRBJ2-3, with 7 bases lining up with TRBD2. The CDR3 extends over 16 amino acids. V gave up 3 bases and J gave up 0 bases; unmatched junction bases: 7. Looked up from germline, CDR1 is SGHRS and CDR2 is YFSETQ. CDR3 region: CASSSLGGGSTDTQYF. DNA of the CDR3: TGCGCCAGCAGCTCCCTGGGCGGGGGAAGCACAGATACGCAGTATTTT.

This sequence joins TRBV29-1 and TRBJ2-3; tentative D call: TRBD1 (5 bases). Trimming took 2 bases from V and 2 from J, leaving 8 bases between them. The CDR3 is 13 amino acids. Germline lookup yields CDR1 SQVTM and CDR2 ANQGSEA. CDR3 protein: CSVEMDTTDTQYF. DNA for the CDR3: TGCAGCGTTGAAATGGACACCACAGATACGCAGTATTTT.